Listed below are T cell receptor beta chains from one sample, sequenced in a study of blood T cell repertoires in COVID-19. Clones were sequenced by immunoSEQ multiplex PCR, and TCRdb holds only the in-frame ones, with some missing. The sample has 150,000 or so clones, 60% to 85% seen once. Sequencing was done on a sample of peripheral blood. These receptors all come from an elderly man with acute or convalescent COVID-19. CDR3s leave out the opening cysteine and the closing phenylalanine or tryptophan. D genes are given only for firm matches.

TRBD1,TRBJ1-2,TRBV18,ASSPTPPGGPGYGYT
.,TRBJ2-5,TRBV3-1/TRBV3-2,ASSFSGGEETQY
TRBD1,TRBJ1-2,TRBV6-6,ASTTDRKTYGYT
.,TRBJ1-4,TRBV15,ATSRDFSGNEKLF
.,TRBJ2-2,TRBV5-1,ASSFAGGGPGELF
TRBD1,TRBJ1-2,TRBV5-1,ASRLGTGEGGYT
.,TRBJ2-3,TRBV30,AWSRMGLPRQLWADTQY
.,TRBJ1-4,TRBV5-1,ASRPGAINEKLF
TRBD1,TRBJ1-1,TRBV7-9,ASSSTGIGNTEAF
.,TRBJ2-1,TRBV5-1,ASSPRVGGEQF